This T cell receptor beta chain was observed in a study of control samples from healthy donors and cancer patients. Data came from immunoSEQ multiplex PCR; TCRdb stores just in-frame clones and leaves some out. Of roughly 100,000 clones detected, about 89% appear once; the ten largest clones hold about a fifth. CDR1 and CDR2 from the germline V gene are SQVTM and ANQGSEA. The J segment lost 3 bases and the V segment lost 5 bases, leaving 1 base of the junction unmatched. This CDR3 contains 12 residues. The source of this sequence is a man in his sixties with lung cancer. Sequencing was done on a sample of PBMCs. The V and J genes are TRBV29-1 and TRBJ1-1, with 9 positions matching TRBD1. The CDR3 loop reads CSVRTGDTEAFF. The CDR3 coding sequence is TGCAGCGTTAGGACAGGGGACACTGAAGCTTTCTTT.